The 26 T cell receptor beta chains presented below share a single source sample, sequenced in a study of blood T cell repertoires in COVID-19. The protocol was immunoSEQ multiplex PCR, while the TCRdb copy is restricted to in-frame clones and leaves out a portion. Of 100,000 to 150,000 clones in the sample, around 88% are singletons; the top ten hold about 6%. Source material: peripheral blood. The receptors were gathered from a man older than 75 with active or convalescent COVID-19.

This rearrangement joins TRBV30 to TRBJ1-5, with no clear D. This CDR3 has 13 amino acids. V lost 3 bases to trimming and J lost 1 base, with 7 bases between them. Germline V gives CDR1 GTSNPN, CDR2 SVGIG (reference sequence). CDR3 sequence reads: CAWRSQSNQPQHF. DNA of the CDR3: TGTGCCTGGAGAAGTCAGAGCAATCAGCCCCAGCATTTT. The full variable domain, with the rest looked up from reference TRBV30 and TRBJ1-5, is SQTIHQWPATLVQPVGSPLSLECTVEGTSNPNLYWYRQAAGRGLQLLFYSVGIGQISSEVPQNLSASRPQDRQFILSSKKLLLSDSGFYLCAWRSQSNQPQHFGDGTRLSIL.

The chain recombines TRBV7-3 with TRBJ1-2, with 10 bases matching TRBD1. In germline, CDR1 is SGHTA, CDR2 FQGTGA. After removal of 2 bases from V and 6 bases from J, the junction contained 3 bases not matched to a gene. This CDR3 region has 14 residues. CDR3 in amino acids: CASSLQGTGDGYTF. In DNA, the CDR3 is TGTGCCAGCAGCTTACAAGGGACAGGGGATGGCTACACCTTC.

The CDR3 reads CASSQSGAGINEKLFF. The CDR3 DNA follows: TGCGCCAGCAGTCAATCAGGGGCAGGGATAAATGAAAAACTGTTTTTT. This chain uses TRBV23-1 with TRBJ1-4, with a weak D call TRBD1 (5 bases). TRBV23-1 is an ORF, with its function uncertain. The CDR3 contains 16 residues. The V and J ends lost 0 bases and 5 bases respectively, with 13 bases between them.

V usage is TRBV28 and J usage is TRBJ2-7, with TRBD1 identical over 10 bases. This CDR3 region has 15 residues. Trimming cost V 6 bases and J 5 bases; bases outside gene matches: 10. CDR1 is MDHEN and CDR2 is SYDVKM in the germline V gene. CDR3 residues: CASSRQGARFDEQYF. The CDR3 DNA is TGTGCCAGCAGCCGACAGGGGGCGCGATTCGACGAGCAGTACTTC.

This clone occurred a few times. This sequence joins TRBV6-5 and TRBJ2-1, with D maybe TRBD1 (5 bases). V gave up 6 bases and J gave up 3 bases, with 15 bases separating them. CDR3 length: 15 residues. Germline CDR1 reads MNHEY; CDR2 reads SVGAGI. The CDR3 nucleotides are TGTGCCAGCAGCCCGGTCCCAGGGCACTACAATGAGCAGTTCTTC. Encoded protein: CASSPVPGHYNEQFF.

V usage is TRBV11-2 and J usage is TRBJ2-2; TRBD1 agrees at 9 bases. The V gene end was trimmed by 6 bases and the J gene end by 3 bases; junction bases not matched to a gene: 8. Germline V lookup: CDR1 SGHAT, CDR2 FQNNGV. This CDR3 has 16 amino acids. CDR3 in DNA: TGTGCCAGCAGGTCCGGACAGGGGATAGACACCGGGGAGCTGTTTTTT. This gives the protein CASRSGQGIDTGELFF.

CDR3 bases: TGTGCCAGCAGCGAGACTAGACACTCTGGGGCCAACGTCCTGACTTTC. Protein product: CASSETRHSGANVLTF. V and J are TRBV5-6 and TRBJ2-6; D may be TRBD2 (6 bases). Germline V CDR1 and CDR2: SGHDT, YYEEEE. The CDR3 has 16 amino acids. Deletions cut 4 bases from V and 0 bases from J, with 11 bases between.

J is TRBJ2-3 and V is TRBV4-3; 10 nucleotides match TRBD1. Per germline, CDR1 LGHNA and CDR2 YSLEER. There are 19 residues in the CDR3. V gave up 4 bases and J gave up 4 bases; unmatched junction bases: 17. Written as DNA, the CDR3 is TGCGCCAGCAGCCGAAGGTTGGCGGACAGGGGGTATCTCGCAGATACGCAGTATTTT. Translating gives CASSRRLADRGYLADTQYF.

The chain recombines TRBV10-3 with TRBJ2-7, with 7 bases that match TRBD2. V lost 3 bases, J lost 5 bases, and 1 base stayed unmatched. From germline, CDR1 is ENHRY and CDR2 SYGVKD. The CDR3 has 12 residues. The CDR3 spells CAISDGGDEQYF. CDR3 nucleotides: TGTGCCATCAGTGATGGGGGGGACGAGCAGTACTTC.

The table lists this clone with a count of one. The CDR3 spells CASSSDRAGNTIYF. In DNA, the CDR3 is TGTGCCAGCAGCTCCGACAGGGCTGGAAACACCATATATTTT. J is TRBJ1-3 and V is TRBV5-5; 7 positions match TRBD1. This CDR3 spans 14 amino acids. Germline assignment: CDR1 SGHKS and CDR2 YYEKEE (reference sequence). J lost 2 bases, V lost 3 bases, and 2 bases had no gene match.

The chain recombines TRBV20-1 with TRBJ1-2; D is undetermined. Germline CDR1 is DFQATT and CDR2 is SNEGSKA (reference sequence). This CDR3 comprises 11 residues. V lost 5 bases, J lost 6 bases, and 10 bases lay in between. The CDR3 protein is CSADTVDGYTF. CDR3 in DNA: TGCAGTGCTGACACCGTCGATGGCTACACCTTC.

The CDR3 sequence is CASSYYGTGDNYGYTF. CDR3 sequence (DNA): TGTGCCAGCAGTTATTACGGGACAGGGGATAACTATGGCTACACCTTC. V and J are TRBV2 and TRBJ1-2; 10 bases line up with TRBD1. Germline V gene sequence: CDR1 SNHLY, CDR2 FYNNEI. After removal of 5 bases from V and 1 base from J, the junction contained 7 bases not matched to a gene. The CDR3 covers 16 residues. Full variable domain (rest looked up from reference TRBV2 and TRBJ1-2): EPEVTQTPSHQVTQMGQEVILRCVPISNHLYFYWYRQILGQKVEFLVSFYNNEISEKSEIFDDQFSVERPDGSNFTLKIRSTKLEDSAMYFCASSYYGTGDNYGYTFGSGTRLTVV.

This sequence joins TRBV24-1 and TRBJ2-2; TRBD1 matches 9 bases. This CDR3 contains 15 residues. CDR1 KGHDR and CDR2 SFDVKD come from the germline V gene. V dropped 7 bases and J dropped 6; count of bases not matched to a gene: 8. CDR3: CATRGQGQGPGELFF. The DNA of the CDR3 is TGTGCCACCAGGGGCCAGGGACAGGGACCCGGGGAGCTGTTTTTT.

The chain links TRBV18 to TRBJ2-3, with 7 bases fitting TRBD1. CDR1 and CDR2 (germline): KGHSH, LQKENI. V lost 0 bases and J lost 6; bases outside the gene matches: 9. The CDR3 is made up of 16 amino acids. The CDR3 nucleotides are TGTGCCAGCTCACCACCGGTAGGGGGCGCATCCGATACGCAGTATTTT. Protein sequence: CASSPPVGGASDTQYF.

This chain connects TRBV4-3 to TRBJ2-1; no clear D gene. CDR1 and CDR2 (germline): LGHNA, YSLEER. The CDR3 totals 16 residues. The ends were cut back, 4 bases at V and 0 bases at J, with 13 bases in the middle. This CDR3 is CASSRAQPSSYNEQFF. In nucleotides, the CDR3 is TGCGCCAGCAGCCGAGCACAGCCAAGCTCCTACAATGAGCAGTTCTTC.

This chain links TRBV5-4 with TRBJ1-3; D gene ambiguous. The CDR3 runs 14 residues. V lost 3 bases to trimming and J lost 1 base, with 8 bases between them. Germline CDR1 and CDR2: SGHNT and YYREEE (reference sequence). The CDR3 bases are TGTGCCAGCAGCTCCCGGGATTCTGGAAACACCATATATTTT. Encoded protein: CASSSRDSGNTIYF.

V and J are TRBV9 and TRBJ2-3; D is perhaps TRBD2 (6 bases). Germline CDR1 and CDR2: SGDLS and YYNGEE. Trimming pared 3 bases from V and 5 bases from J, leaving 16 bases between. CDR3 size: 15 residues. CDR3 nucleotides: TGTGCCAGCAGCGCAGATCCTAGCGAACGAGATACGCAGTATTTT. Residues: CASSADPSERDTQYF. The complete variable domain, with remaining parts taken from reference TRBV9 and TRBJ2-3, reads DSGVTQTPKHLITATGQRVTLRCSPRSGDLSVYWYQQSLDQGLQFLIQYYNGEERAKGNILERFSAQQFPDLHSELNLSSLELGDSALYFCASSADPSERDTQYFGPGTRLTVL.

This chain joins TRBV6-5 and TRBJ2-2, with 13 bases that match TRBD2. This CDR3 has 15 residues. The V and J ends lost 6 bases and 9 bases, in that order; junction bases with no gene match: 7. The germline CDR1 and CDR2 sequences are MNHEY and SVGAGI. The CDR3 bases are TGTGCCAGCAGGCTGGGACTAGCGGGGAAGTGGGAGCTGTTTTTT. This encodes CASRLGLAGKWELFF.

This clone was seen a single time. The chain links TRBV28 to TRBJ1-3, with D unresolved. The CDR3 covers 12 residues. Germline-derived CDR1 and CDR2 are MDHEN and SYDVKM. Trimming took 8 bases from V and 0 from J, leaving 5 bases between them. DNA for the CDR3: TGTGCCAGCCGCGACTCTGGAAACACCATATATTTT. It is translated as CASRDSGNTIYF.

The chain has TRBV5-8 and TRBJ1-6, with 7 bases aligning to TRBD1. Germline CDR1 and CDR2: SGHTS and YDEGEE. This CDR3 has 16 residues. After removal of 2 bases from V and 7 bases from J, the junction contained 9 bases not matched to a gene. The CDR3 spells CASSLKTGIVNSPLHF. The CDR3 bases are TGTGCCAGCAGCTTAAAGACAGGGATTGTGAATTCACCCCTCCACTTT.

The chain joins TRBV18 to TRBJ2-2, with D possibly TRBD1 on 7 matching bases. The V gene's germline CDR1 is KGHSH and CDR2 LQKENI. V gave up 3 bases and J gave up 6 bases, with 17 bases separating them. The CDR3 has 16 amino acids. CDR3 DNA sequence: TGTGCCAGCTCACCTCCGGGGGACAGAGACCCCGGGGAGCTGTTTTTT. This codes for CASSPPGDRDPGELFF.

The J gene is TRBJ1-5, the V gene TRBV6-2 or TRBV6-3; TRBD1 matches at 7 bases. The CDR3 totals 20 residues. From germline, CDR1 is MNHEY and CDR2 SVGEGT. The ends lost 2 bases at V and 0 bases at J; junction bases unmatched: 16. CDR3 DNA: TGTGCCAGCAGTTACCCTTCACAGGGGTCGGTGTATAGTAGCAATCAGCCCCAGCATTTT. Translating gives CASSYPSQGSVYSSNQPQHF.

This rearrangement joins TRBV28 to TRBJ1-4; 9 nucleotides match TRBD1. The CDR3 sequence is 13 residues long. Germline V CDR1 and CDR2: MDHEN, SYDVKM. Germline trimming cut 10 bases from V and 8 bases from J; bases unmatched to any gene: 8. The CDR3 DNA sequence: TGTGCCACCTACAGGGGGCTAGGAGAAAAACTGTTTTTT. This gives the protein CATYRGLGEKLFF.

This rearrangement joins TRBV3-1 (or the pseudogene TRBV3-2) to TRBJ2-4; 10 bases line up with TRBD1. Germline values: CDR1 LGHDT, CDR2 YNNKEL (reference sequence). There are 16 residues in the CDR3. Losses at the gene ends were 4 bases for V and 2 bases for J; bases not matched to a gene: 5. The CDR3 reads CASSRTGGETKNIQYF. The CDR3 nucleotides read TGTGCCAGCAGCCGGACAGGGGGGGAAACCAAAAACATTCAGTACTTC.

This clone has only a few counts. The chain links TRBV4-1 to TRBJ1-2; 9 bases align to TRBD1. The trim removed 4 bases at V and 6 bases at J, leaving 6 bases unmatched. Germline CDR1 and CDR2: MGHRA and YSYEKL. The CDR3 runs 14 residues. The DNA of the CDR3 is TGCGCCAGCAGCCGGGGACAGGGACGGGATGGCTACACCTTC. This translates into CASSRGQGRDGYTF.

The V and J genes are TRBV6-4 and TRBJ1-2, with TRBD1 matching over 7 bases. CDR3 length: 14 amino acids. V was clipped by 2 bases and J by 6 bases; unmatched bases: 6. Germline V gene sequence: CDR1 MRHNA, CDR2 SNTAGT. The CDR3 DNA reads TGTGCCAGCAGTGACAGTACAGGGGTTGATGGCTACACCTTC. It encodes CASSDSTGVDGYTF.